The TCR beta chain under discussion was sequenced for a study of regulatory T cells in long-lasting Graves disease. Library construction for TCR beta used iRepertoire HTBI primers and Arm-PCR of CDR3 regions. One entry per CDR3 protein results from TCRdb running MiXCR on the multiplex PCR reads. In the table there are 350,000 to 400,000 distinct CDR3 sequences, roughly 15% of which are singletons. CDR1 DFQATT and CDR2 SNEGSKA come from the germline V gene (reference sequence). This CDR3 comprises 17 residues. V was clipped by 0 bases and J by 2 bases, with 14 bases between them. Regarding time point: newly diagnosed GD, antithyroid drugs for less than 3 months. Researchers made the TCR library from RNA that was extracted from PBMCs. These records were also assigned to another study, of T cells in Graves' hyperthyroidism and ophthalmopathy. That report adds: The patients, who ranged from 18 to 65 in age, presented with newly diagnosed hyperthyroidism lasting under 2 months.

The TCR comes from a woman younger than 30 with Graves disease. The sequencing here drew on peripheral blood mononuclear cells (PBMCs), taken at new diagnosis, from a patient treated with antithyroid drugs. The rearrangement links TRBV20-1 to TRBJ1-6; no clear D gene. The CDR3 is CSARDLSPTTYNSPLHF. The CDR3 DNA reads as TGCAGTGCTAGAGATCTTAGTCCCACCACCTATAATTCACCCCTCCACTTT.